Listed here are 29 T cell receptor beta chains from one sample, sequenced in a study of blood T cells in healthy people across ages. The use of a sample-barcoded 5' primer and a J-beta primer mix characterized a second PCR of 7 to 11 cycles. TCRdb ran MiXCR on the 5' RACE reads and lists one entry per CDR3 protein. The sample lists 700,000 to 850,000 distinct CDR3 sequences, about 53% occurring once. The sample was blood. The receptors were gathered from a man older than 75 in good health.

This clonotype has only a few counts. The CDR3 is CSARWRQGEVKNIQYF. The CDR3 DNA follows: TGCAGTGCTAGGTGGCGGCAGGGGGAGGTCAAAAACATTCAGTACTTC. The chain uses TRBV20-1 and TRBJ2-4; TRBD1 is a possible D gene (7 bases). Germline CDR1 and CDR2: DFQATT and SNEGSKA (reference sequence). This CDR3 has 16 amino acids. Trimming removed 3 bases at V and 3 bases at J, with 18 bases between.

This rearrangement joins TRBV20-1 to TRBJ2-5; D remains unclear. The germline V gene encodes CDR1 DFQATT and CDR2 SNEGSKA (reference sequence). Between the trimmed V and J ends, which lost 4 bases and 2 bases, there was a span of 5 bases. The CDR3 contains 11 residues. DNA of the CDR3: TGCAGTGCTAAGTGGCAAGAGACCCAGTACTTC. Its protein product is CSAKWQETQYF.

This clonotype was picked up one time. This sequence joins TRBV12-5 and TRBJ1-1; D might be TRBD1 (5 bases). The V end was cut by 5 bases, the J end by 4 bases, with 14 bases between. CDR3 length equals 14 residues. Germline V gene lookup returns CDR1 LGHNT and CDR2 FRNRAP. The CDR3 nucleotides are TGTGCTAGTGGTCCGGGGGAGGGTACCACTGAAGCTTTCTTT. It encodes CASGPGEGTTEAFF.

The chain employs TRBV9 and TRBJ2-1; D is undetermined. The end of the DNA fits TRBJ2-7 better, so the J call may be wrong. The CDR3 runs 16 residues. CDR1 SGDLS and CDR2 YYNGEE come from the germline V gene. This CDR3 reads CASSVAGPSSYNEQYF. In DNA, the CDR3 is TGTGCCAGCAGCGTAGCTGGGCCGAGCTCCTACAATGAGCAGTACTTC.

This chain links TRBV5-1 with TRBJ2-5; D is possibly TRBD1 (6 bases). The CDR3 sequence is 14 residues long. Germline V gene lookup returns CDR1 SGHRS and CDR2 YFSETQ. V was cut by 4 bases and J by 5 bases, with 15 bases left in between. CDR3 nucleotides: TGCGCCAGCAGCGCCCCCAGGGGTTTGGAGACCCAGTACTTC. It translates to CASSAPRGLETQYF.

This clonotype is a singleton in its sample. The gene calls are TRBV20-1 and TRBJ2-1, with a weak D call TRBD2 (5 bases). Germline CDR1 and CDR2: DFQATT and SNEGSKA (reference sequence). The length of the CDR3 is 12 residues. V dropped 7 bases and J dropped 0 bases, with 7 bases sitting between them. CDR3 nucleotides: TGCAGTGTAAGCGGCTCCTACAATGAGCAGTTCTTC. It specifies CSVSGSYNEQFF.

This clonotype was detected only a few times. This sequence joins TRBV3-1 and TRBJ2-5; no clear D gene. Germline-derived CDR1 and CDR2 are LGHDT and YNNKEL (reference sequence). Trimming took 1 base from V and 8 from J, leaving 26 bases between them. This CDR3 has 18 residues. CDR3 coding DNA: TGTGCCAGCAGCCAAGGAACTATCACAAGCGCAACAAGAACTACCCAGTACTTC. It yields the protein CASSQGTITSATRTTQYF.

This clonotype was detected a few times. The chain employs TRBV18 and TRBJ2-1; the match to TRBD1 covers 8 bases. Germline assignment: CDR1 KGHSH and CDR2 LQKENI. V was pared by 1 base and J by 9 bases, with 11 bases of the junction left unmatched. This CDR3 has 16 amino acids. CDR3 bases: TGTGCCAGCTCACCACTAGCGACAGGGGTACTCAGTGAGCAGTTCTTC. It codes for CASSPLATGVLSEQFF.

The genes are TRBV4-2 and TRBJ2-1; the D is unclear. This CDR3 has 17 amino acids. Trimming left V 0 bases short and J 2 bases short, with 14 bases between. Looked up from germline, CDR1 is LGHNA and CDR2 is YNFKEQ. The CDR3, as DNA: TGTGCCAGCAGCCAAGATATGGCCTCTCGGCCCTACAATGAGCAGTTCTTC. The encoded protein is CASSQDMASRPYNEQFF.

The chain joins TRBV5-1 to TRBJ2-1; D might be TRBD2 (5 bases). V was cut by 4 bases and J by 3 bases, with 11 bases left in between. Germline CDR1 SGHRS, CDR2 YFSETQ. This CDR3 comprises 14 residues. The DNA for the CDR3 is TGCGCCAGCAGCCCGGAGCGGCTCTACAATGAGCAGTTCTTC. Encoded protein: CASSPERLYNEQFF.

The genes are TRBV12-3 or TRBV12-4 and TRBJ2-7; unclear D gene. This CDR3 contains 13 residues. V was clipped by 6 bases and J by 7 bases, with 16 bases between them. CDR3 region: CASSIVGEDEQYF. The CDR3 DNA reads TGTGCCAGCAGCATAGTTGGAGAGGATGAGCAGTACTTC.

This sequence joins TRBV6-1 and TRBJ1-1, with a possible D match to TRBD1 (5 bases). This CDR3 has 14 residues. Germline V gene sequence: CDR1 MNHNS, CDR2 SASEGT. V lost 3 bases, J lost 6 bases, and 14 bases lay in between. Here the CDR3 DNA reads TGTGCCAGCAGTGACCTACAGGCTACCGCTGAAGCTTTCTTT. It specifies CASSDLQATAEAFF.

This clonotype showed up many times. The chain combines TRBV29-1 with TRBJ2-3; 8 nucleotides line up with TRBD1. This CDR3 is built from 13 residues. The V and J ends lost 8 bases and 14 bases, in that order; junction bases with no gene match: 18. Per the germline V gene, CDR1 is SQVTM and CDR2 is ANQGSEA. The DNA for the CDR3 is TGCAGCAGCACTCATCCACAGGGGGGATACGCGTATTTT. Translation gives CSSTHPQGGYAYF.

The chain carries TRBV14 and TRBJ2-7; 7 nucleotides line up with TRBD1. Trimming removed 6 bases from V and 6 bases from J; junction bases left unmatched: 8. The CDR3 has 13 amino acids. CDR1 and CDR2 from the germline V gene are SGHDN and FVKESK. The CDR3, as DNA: TGTGCCAGCAGGAGGACAGGTCTTCCCGAGCAGTACTTC. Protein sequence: CASRRTGLPEQYF.

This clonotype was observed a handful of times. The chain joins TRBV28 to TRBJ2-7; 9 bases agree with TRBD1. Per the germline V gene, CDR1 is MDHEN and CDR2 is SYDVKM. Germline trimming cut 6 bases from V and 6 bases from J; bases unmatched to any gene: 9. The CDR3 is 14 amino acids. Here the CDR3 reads CASRRDRVIGEQYF. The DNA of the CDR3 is TGTGCCAGCAGGCGGGACAGGGTAATTGGCGAGCAGTACTTC.

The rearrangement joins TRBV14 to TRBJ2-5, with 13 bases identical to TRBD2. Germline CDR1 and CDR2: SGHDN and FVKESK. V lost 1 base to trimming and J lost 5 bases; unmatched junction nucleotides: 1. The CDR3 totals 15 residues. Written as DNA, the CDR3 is TGTGCCAGCAGCCAAGGGACTAGCGGGGGTGAGACCCAGTACTTC. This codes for CASSQGTSGGETQYF.

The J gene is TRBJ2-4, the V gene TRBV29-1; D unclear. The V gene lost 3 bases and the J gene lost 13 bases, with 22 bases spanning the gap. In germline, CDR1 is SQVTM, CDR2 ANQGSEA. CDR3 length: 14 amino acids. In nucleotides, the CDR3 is TGCAGCGTTGATCGGCTGGGGTCAACGAATGAGCAGTACTTC. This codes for CSVDRLGSTNEQYF. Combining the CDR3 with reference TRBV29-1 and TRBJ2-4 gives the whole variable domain SAVISQKPSRDICQRGTSLTIQCQVDSQVTMMFWYRQQPGQSLTLIATANQGSEATYESGFVIDKFPISRPNLTFSTLTVSNMSPEDSSIYLCSVDRLGSTNEQYFGAGTRLSVL.

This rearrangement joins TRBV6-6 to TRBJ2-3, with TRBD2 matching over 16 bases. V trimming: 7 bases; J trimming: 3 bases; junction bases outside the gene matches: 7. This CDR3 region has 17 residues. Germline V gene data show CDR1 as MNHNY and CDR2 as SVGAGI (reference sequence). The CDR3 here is CASKGTSGRAGTDTQYF. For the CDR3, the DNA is TGTGCCAGCAAAGGGACTAGCGGGAGGGCGGGGACAGATACGCAGTATTTT.

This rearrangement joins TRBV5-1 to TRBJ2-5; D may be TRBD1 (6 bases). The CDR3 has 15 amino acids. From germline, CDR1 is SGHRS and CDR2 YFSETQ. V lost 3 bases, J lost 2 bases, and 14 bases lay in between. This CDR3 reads CASSSPDRNQETQYF. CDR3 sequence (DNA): TGCGCCAGCAGCTCCCCCGACAGGAATCAAGAGACCCAGTACTTC.

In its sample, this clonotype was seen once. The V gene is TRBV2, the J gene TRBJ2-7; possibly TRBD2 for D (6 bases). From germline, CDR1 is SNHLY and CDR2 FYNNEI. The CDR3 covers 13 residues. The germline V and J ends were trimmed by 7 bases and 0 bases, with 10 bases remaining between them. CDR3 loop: CASTQGLSYEQYF. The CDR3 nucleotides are TGTGCCAGCACCCAGGGACTCTCCTACGAGCAGTACTTC.

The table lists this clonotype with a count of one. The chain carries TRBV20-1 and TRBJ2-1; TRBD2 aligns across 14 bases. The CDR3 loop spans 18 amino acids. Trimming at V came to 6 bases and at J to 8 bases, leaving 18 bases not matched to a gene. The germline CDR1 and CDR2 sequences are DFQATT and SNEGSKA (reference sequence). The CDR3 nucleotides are TGCAGTGCCCCAAAAACGCGACTAGCGGGAGGGTTAGGGGATGAGCAGTTCTTC. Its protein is CSAPKTRLAGGLGDEQFF.

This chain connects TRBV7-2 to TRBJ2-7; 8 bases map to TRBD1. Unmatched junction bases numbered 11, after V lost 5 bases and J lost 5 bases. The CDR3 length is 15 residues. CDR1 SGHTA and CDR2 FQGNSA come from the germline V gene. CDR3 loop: CASSPRQGWGNEQYF. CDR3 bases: TGTGCCAGCAGCCCAAGACAGGGGTGGGGAAACGAGCAGTACTTC.

Written as DNA, the CDR3 is TGTGCCAGCAGTCCCATAGCGGGGTTACAAACCTACGAGCAGTACTTC. As protein: CASSPIAGLQTYEQYF. The chain employs TRBV27 and TRBJ2-5; 8 bases are a match to TRBD2. The better agreement between TRBJ2-7 and the DNA end casts doubt on the J call. The CDR3 consists of 16 residues. In germline, CDR1 is MNHEY, CDR2 SMNVEV (reference sequence).

DNA of the CDR3: TGTGCCAGCAGTTCTCTTGGCGGGACTAGCACAGATACGCAGTATTTT. Protein: CASSSLGGTSTDTQYF. The chain employs TRBV28 and TRBJ2-3, with D possibly TRBD2 on 6 matching bases. Germline-derived CDR1 and CDR2 are MDHEN and SYDVKM. The CDR3 spans 16 residues. Between the trimmed V and J ends, which lost 4 bases and 0 bases, there was a span of 14 bases.

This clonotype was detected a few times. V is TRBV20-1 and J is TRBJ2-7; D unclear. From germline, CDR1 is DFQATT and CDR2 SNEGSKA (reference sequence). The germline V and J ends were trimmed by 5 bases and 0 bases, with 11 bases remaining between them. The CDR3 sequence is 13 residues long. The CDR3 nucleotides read TGCAGTGCTTTCCAGTCGAGCTCCTACGAGCAGTACTTC. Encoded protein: CSAFQSSSYEQYF.

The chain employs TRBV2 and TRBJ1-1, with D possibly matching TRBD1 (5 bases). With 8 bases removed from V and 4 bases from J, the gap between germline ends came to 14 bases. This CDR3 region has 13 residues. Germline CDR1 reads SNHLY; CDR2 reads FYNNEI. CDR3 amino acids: CASGKGMTTEAFF. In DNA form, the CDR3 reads TGTGCCAGCGGTAAGGGGATGACCACTGAAGCTTTCTTT.

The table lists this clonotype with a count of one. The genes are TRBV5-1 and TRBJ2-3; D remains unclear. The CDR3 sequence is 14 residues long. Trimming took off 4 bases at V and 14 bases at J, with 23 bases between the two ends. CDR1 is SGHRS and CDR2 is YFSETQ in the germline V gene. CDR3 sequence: CASSLPDPHGYAYF. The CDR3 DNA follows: TGCGCCAGCAGCCTCCCGGACCCACACGGATACGCGTATTTT.

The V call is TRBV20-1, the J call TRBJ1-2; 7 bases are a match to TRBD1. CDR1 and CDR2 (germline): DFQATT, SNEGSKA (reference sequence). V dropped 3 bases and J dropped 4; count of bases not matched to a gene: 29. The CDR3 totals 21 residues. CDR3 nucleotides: TGCAGTGCTAGGATGGTGGGGCAACCCGGGACAGTCATGGTAGGGGTCTATGGCTACACCTTC. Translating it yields CSARMVGQPGTVMVGVYGYTF.

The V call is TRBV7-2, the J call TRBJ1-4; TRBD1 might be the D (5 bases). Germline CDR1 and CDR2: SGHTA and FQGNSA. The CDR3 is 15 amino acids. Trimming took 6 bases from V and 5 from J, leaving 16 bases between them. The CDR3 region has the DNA TGTGCCAGCAGGTTTACCGGGACGGAGAATGAAAAACTGTTTTTT. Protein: CASRFTGTENEKLFF.